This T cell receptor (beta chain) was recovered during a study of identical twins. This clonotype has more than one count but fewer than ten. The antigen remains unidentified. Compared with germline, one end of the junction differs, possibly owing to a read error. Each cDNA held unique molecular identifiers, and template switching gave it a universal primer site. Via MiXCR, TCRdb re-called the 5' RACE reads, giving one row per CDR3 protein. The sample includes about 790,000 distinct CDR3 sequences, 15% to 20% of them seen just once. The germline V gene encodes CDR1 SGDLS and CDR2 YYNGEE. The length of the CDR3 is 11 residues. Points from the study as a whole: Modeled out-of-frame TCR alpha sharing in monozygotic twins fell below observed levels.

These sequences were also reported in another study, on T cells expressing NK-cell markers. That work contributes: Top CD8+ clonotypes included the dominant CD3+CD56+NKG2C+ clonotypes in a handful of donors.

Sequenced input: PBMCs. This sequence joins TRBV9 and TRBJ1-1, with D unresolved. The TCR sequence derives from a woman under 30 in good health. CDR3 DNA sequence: TGTGCCAGCAGCGGCCGACTTGACCCTCTATTT. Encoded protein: CASSGRLDPLF. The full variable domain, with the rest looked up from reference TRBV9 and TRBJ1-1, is DSGVTQTPKHLITATGQRVTLRCSPRSGDLSVYWYQQSLDQGLQFLIQYYNGEERAKGNILERFSAQQFPDLHSELNLSSLELGDSALYFCASSGRLDPLFGQGTRLTVV.